The source of this T cell receptor beta chain is a study of shared clonotypes between healthy human individuals. General observations from the study: Clonotypes that were shared across a handful of donors made up roughly 5.2% of naive CD4 clonotypes. Blood alone was sampled, and tissue repertoires likely differ.

Each sample came from a Caucasian adult donor living in Nashville, Tennessee. Germline assignment: CDR1 SEHNR and CDR2 FQNEAQ (reference sequence). Trimming at V came to 5 bases and at J to 4 bases, leaving 5 bases not matched to a gene. CDR3 length: 14 residues. Genomic DNA belonging to each subset was distributed in equal measure over several immunoSEQ plates. TCRdb's table, derived via immunoSEQ multiplex PCR, lists solely in-frame clones and lacks some. Here the sample spans around 690,000 clones, around 91% being singletons. Of note for this clone: Its specificity is unknown.

The chain uses TRBV7-9 and TRBJ2-1; 7 bases map to TRBD2. The sample taken for sequencing was memory CD8+ T cells from PBMCs. Subset reported: CD45RO+ cells pooled with CCR7-negative TemRA cells. This clonotype was sampled from a man younger than 35 in good health. Some clones in this sample may be carry-over from other donors' samples. The DNA of the CDR3 is TGTGCCAGCAGCACCGGGACTAATTACAATGAGCAGTTCTTC. Amino acid sequence: CASSTGTNYNEQFF.